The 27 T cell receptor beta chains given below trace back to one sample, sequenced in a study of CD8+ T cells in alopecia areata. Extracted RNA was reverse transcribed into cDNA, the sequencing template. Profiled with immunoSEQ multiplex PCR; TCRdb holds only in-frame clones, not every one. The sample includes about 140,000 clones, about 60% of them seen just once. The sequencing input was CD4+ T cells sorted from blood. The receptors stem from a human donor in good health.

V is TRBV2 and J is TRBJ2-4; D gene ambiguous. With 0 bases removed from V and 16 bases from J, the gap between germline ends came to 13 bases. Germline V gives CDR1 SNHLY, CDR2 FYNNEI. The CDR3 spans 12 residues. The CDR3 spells CASSEAAAPNYF. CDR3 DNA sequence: TGTGCCAGCAGTGAAGCGGCCGCTCCAAATTACTTC.

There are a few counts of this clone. The DNA for the CDR3 is TGTGCCAGCTCACCACGGGAGACCCAGTACTTC. Translated: CASSPRETQYF. The chain employs TRBV18 and TRBJ2-5; D remains unclear. Trimming took off 1 base at V and 5 bases at J, with 2 bases between the two ends. This CDR3 comprises 11 residues. Germline V gene sequence: CDR1 KGHSH, CDR2 LQKENI.

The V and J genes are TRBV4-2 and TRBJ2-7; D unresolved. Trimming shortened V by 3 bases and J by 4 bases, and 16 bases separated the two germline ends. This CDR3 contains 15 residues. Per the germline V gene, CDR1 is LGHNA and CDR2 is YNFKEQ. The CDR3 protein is CASSQLLGRRYEQYF. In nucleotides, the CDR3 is TGTGCCAGCAGCCAGCTCCTTGGACGAAGGTACGAGCAGTACTTC.

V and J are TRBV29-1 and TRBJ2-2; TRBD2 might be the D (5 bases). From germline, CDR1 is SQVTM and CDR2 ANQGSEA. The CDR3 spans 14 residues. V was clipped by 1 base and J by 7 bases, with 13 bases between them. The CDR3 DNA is TGCAGCGTTGAAGTGGGCGGAGGCGTCGGGGAGCTGTTTTTT. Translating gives CSVEVGGGVGELFF.

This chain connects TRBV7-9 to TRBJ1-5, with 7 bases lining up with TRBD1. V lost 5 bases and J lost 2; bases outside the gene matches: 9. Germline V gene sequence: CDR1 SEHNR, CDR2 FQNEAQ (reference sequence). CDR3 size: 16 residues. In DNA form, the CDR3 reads TGTGCCAGCAGCCTTTGGACAACAGGGGGCAATCAGCCCCAGCATTTT. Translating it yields CASSLWTTGGNQPQHF.

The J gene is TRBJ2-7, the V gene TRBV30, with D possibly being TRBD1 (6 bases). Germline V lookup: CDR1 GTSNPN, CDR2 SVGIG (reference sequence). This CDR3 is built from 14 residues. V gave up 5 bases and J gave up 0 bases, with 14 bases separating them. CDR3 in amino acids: CAWGETGTSYEQYF. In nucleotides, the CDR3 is TGTGCCTGGGGGGAGACAGGAACCTCCTACGAGCAGTACTTC.

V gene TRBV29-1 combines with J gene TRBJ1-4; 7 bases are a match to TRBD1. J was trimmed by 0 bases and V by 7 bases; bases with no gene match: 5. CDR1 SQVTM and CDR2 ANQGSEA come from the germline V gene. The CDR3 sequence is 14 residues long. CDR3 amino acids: CSATGLATNEKLFF. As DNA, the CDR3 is TGCAGCGCGACAGGGCTAGCAACTAATGAAAAACTGTTTTTT.

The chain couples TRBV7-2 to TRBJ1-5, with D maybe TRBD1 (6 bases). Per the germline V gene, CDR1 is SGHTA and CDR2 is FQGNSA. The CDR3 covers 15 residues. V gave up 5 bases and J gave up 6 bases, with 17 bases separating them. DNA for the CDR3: TGTGCCAGCAGCCACAACAGGGTTGGGGGTCAGCCCCAGCATTTT. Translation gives CASSHNRVGGQPQHF.

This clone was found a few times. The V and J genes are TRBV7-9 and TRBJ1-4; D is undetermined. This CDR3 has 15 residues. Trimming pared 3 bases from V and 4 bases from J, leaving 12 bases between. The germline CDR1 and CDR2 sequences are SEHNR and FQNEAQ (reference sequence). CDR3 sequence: CASSFNLGGNEKLFF. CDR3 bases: TGTGCCAGCAGCTTCAACCTTGGCGGTAATGAAAAACTGTTTTTT.

The DNA for the CDR3 is TGTGCCAGTAGCGGACTAGCGGGTGGTACGCAGTATTTT. It specifies CASSGLAGGTQYF. The chain joins TRBV19 to TRBJ2-3, with TRBD2 matching 11 bases. The CDR3 runs 13 residues. After removal of 6 bases from V and 8 bases from J, the junction contained 4 bases not matched to a gene. Per the germline V gene, CDR1 is LNHDA and CDR2 is SQIVND (reference sequence).

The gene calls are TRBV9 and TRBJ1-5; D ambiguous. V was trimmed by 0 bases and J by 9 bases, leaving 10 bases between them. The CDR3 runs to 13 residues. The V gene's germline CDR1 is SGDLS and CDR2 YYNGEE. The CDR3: CASSVGPIGPQHF. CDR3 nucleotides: TGTGCCAGCAGCGTAGGTCCGATCGGGCCCCAGCATTTT.

CDR3 region: CATSVGPASNQPQHF. The DNA of the CDR3 is TGTGCCACCAGCGTCGGACCGGCTAGCAATCAGCCCCAGCATTTT. The chain is built from TRBV15 and TRBJ1-5, with D uncertain. The CDR3 totals 15 residues. Per germline, CDR1 LNHNV and CDR2 YYDKDF (reference sequence). V was pared by 5 bases and J by 0 bases, with 11 bases between.

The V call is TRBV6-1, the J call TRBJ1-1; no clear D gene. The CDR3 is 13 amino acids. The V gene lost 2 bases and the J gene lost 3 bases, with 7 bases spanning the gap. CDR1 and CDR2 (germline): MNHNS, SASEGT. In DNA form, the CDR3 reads TGTGCCAGCAGTGAAAGAGCTCACACTGAAGCTTTCTTT. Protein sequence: CASSERAHTEAFF.

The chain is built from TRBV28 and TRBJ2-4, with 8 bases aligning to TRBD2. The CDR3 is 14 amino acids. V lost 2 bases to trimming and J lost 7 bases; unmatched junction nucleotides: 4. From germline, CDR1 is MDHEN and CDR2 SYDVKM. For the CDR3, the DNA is TGTGCCAGCAGTTTAAGCGGGAGAGGGAACATTCAGTACTTC. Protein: CASSLSGRGNIQYF.

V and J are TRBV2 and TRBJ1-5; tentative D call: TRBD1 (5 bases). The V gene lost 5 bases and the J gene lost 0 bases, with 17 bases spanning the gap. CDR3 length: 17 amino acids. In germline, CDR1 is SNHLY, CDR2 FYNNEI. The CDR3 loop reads CASSPYRRNYSNQPQHF. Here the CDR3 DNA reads TGTGCCAGCAGTCCTTACAGGCGGAATTATAGCAATCAGCCCCAGCATTTT.

This chain's CDR3 is CSVAPGGQLEQYF. DNA for the CDR3: TGCAGCGTTGCCCCGGGAGGGCAACTCGAGCAGTACTTC. The chain combines TRBV29-1 with TRBJ2-7; TRBD2 agrees at 8 bases. CDR1 and CDR2 (germline): SQVTM, ANQGSEA. The CDR3 covers 13 residues. After removal of 4 bases from V and 6 bases from J, the junction contained 8 bases not matched to a gene.

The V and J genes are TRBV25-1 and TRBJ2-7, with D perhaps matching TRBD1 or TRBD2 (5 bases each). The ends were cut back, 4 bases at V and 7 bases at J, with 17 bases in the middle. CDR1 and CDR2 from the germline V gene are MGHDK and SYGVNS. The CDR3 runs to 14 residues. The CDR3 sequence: CASSARGSSREQYF. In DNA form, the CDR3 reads TGTGCCAGCAGTGCCCGGGGCTCCTCGAGGGAGCAGTACTTC.

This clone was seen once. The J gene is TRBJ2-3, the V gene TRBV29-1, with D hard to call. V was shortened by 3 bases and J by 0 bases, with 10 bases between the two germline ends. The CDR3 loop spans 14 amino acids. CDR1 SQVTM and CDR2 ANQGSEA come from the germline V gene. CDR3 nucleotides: TGCAGCGTTGATTTGCGTGCTAGCACAGATACGCAGTATTTT. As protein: CSVDLRASTDTQYF.

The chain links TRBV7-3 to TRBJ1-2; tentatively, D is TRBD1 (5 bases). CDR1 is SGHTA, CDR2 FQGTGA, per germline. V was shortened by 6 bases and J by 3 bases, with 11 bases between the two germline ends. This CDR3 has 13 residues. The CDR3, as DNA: TGTGCCAGCAGTCGACAGATACACTATGGCTACACCTTC. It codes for CASSRQIHYGYTF.

This chain's CDR3 is CASSSGQVPIQYF. The CDR3, as DNA: TGTGCCAGCAGCTCGGGACAAGTTCCTATTCAGTACTTC. The rearrangement joins TRBV5-4 to TRBJ2-4; tentative D call: TRBD1 (6 bases). CDR1 SGHNT and CDR2 YYREEE come from the germline V gene (reference sequence). The CDR3 has 13 amino acids. V was shortened by 3 bases and J by 10 bases, with 14 bases between the two germline ends. Based on the CDR3 plus reference TRBV5-4 and TRBJ2-4, the full variable domain is ETGVTQSPTHLIKTRGQQVTLRCSSQSGHNTVSWYQQALGQGPQFIFQYYREEENGRGNFPPRFSGLQFPNYSSELNVNALELDDSALYLCASSSGQVPIQYFGAGTRLSVL.

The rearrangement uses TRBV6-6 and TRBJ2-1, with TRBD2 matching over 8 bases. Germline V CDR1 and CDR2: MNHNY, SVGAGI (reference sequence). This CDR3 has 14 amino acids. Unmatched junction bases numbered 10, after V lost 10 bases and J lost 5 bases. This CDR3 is CATQFGRGNNEQFF. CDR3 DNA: TGTGCCACTCAATTCGGGAGGGGAAACAATGAGCAGTTCTTC.

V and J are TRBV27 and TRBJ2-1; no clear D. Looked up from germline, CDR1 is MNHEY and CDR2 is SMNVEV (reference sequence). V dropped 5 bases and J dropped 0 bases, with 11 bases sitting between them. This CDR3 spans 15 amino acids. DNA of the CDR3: TGTGCCAGCAGTCACGACCGCCTCTCCTACAATGAGCAGTTCTTC. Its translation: CASSHDRLSYNEQFF.

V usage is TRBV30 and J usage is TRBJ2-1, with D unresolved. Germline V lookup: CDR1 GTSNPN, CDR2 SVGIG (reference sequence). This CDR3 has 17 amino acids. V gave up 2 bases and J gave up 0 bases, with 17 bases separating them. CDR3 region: CAWSKRTPESSYNEQFF. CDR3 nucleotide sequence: TGTGCCTGGAGTAAAAGGACGCCTGAGAGCTCCTACAATGAGCAGTTCTTC. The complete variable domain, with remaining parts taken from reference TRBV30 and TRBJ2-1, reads SQTIHQWPATLVQPVGSPLSLECTVEGTSNPNLYWYRQAAGRGLQLLFYSVGIGQISSEVPQNLSASRPQDRQFILSSKKLLLSDSGFYLCAWSKRTPESSYNEQFFGPGTRLTVL.

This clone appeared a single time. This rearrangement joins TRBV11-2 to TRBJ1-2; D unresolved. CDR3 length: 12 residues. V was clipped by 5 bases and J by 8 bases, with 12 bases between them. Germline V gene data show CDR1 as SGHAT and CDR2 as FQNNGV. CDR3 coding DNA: TGTGCCAGCAGCCCTAATGAATCAGGCTACACCTTC. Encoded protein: CASSPNESGYTF.

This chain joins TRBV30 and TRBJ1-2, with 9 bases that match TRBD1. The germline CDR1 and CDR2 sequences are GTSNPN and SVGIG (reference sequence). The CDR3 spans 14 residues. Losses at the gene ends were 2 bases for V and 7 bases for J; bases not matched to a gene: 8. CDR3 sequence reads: CAWSSLGTGSGYTF. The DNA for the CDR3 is TGTGCCTGGAGTTCCCTGGGGACAGGGAGTGGCTACACCTTC.

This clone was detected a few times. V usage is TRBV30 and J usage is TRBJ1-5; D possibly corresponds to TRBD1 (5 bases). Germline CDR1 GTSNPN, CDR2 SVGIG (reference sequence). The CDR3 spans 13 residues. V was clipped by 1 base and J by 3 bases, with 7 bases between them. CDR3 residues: CAWSGDPNQPQHF. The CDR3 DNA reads TGTGCCTGGAGTGGGGACCCCAATCAGCCCCAGCATTTT.

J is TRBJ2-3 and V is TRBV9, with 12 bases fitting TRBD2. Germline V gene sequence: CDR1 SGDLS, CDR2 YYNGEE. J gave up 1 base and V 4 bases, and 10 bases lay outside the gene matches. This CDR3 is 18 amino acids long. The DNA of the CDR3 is TGTGCCAGCAGCCCCCGTGTGGCTAGCGGGAGGGGCACAGATACGCAGTATTTT. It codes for CASSPRVASGRGTDTQYF.